This T cell receptor beta chain was profiled in a study of blood T cell repertoires in COVID-19. Looked up from germline, CDR1 is LGHDT and CDR2 is YNNKEL (reference sequence). CDR3 length: 16 amino acids. Deletions cut 0 bases from V and 2 bases from J, with 14 bases between. Per the authors' pipeline: Nucleated cell number was recorded as an estimate derived from reference gene primer amplification. TCRdb keeps only in-frame clones here, not all; method: immunoSEQ multiplex PCR. The D gene and trimming were derived from the DNA, and the V and J assignments and clone size from that table. The table shows 240,000 or so clones, with approximately 85% occurring only once.

The chain couples TRBV3-1 (or the pseudogene TRBV3-2) to TRBJ2-7, with D unresolved. Sequencing was performed on PBMCs or T cells enriched from blood (not recorded which). This TCR derives from a woman in her fifties or sixties who had recovered from COVID-19. The CDR3 is CASSQDSGVWTYEQYF. The CDR3 bases are TGTGCCAGCAGCCAAGATTCCGGAGTATGGACCTACGAGCAGTACTTC.